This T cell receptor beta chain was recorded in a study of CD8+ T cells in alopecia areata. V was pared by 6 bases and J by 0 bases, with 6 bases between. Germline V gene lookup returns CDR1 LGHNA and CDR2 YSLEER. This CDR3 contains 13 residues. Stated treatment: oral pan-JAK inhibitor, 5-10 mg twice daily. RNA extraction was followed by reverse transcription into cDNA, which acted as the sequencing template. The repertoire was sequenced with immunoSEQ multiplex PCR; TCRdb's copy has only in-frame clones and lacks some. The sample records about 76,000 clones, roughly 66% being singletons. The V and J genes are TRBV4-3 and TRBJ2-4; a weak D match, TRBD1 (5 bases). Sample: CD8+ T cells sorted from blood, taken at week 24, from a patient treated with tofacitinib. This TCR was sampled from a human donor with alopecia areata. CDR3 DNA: TGCGCCAGCAGTGACAGAGCCAAAAACATTCAGTACTTC. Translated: CASSDRAKNIQYF.